The 16 T cell receptor beta chains presented below share a single source sample, sequenced in a study of T cells in Graves' hyperthyroidism and ophthalmopathy. Amplification of TCR beta CDR3 regions used RNA as the template. HTBI primers were the set used in a first-round RT-PCR of the TCR CDR3. TCRdb reanalysed the multiplex PCR reads using MiXCR and keeps one entry per CDR3 protein. The sample has hundreds of thousands of distinct CDR3 sequences; 15% to 20% are singletons. Input material: blood. The receptor source for this set is a woman in her twenties or thirties with Graves' hyperthyroidism.

This clonotype was counted many times. The chain has TRBV5-6 and TRBJ2-3; 11 bases are shared with TRBD2. The ends lost 4 bases at V and 2 bases at J; junction bases unmatched: 12. The CDR3 spans 18 residues. Germline V CDR1 and CDR2: SGHDT, YYEEEE. CDR3 coding DNA: TGTGCCAGCAGCGTTATGGGTAGCGGGAGGGCCTTCACAGATACGCAGTATTTT. Protein sequence: CASSVMGSGRAFTDTQYF.

This clonotype showed up just a few times. The chain is built from TRBV9 and TRBJ2-7, with 7 bases lining up with TRBD2. Germline CDR1 is SGDLS and CDR2 is YYNGEE. The V gene end was trimmed by 7 bases and the J gene end by 4 bases; junction bases not matched to a gene: 14. The CDR3 runs to 15 residues. The CDR3, as DNA: TGTGCCAGCGCCCCAGGGAGGGGACCGGTATACGAGCAGTACTTC. Protein: CASAPGRGPVYEQYF.

The CDR3 protein is CASSGQGVSNEQFF. The CDR3 region has the DNA TGTGCCAGCTCCGGACAGGGGGTAAGCAATGAGCAGTTCTTC. The V call is TRBV18, the J call TRBJ2-1, with 10 bases lining up with TRBD1. V shed 6 bases, J shed 6 bases, and the junction held 5 bases outside the gene matches. Germline V gene lookup returns CDR1 KGHSH and CDR2 LQKENI. CDR3 length equals 14 residues.

This clonotype was counted many times. This chain links TRBV28 with TRBJ2-7; perhaps TRBD2 as D (6 bases). Germline V gives CDR1 MDHEN, CDR2 SYDVKM. Between the trimmed V and J ends, which lost 3 bases and 0 bases, there was a span of 12 bases. The CDR3 is made up of 15 amino acids. This CDR3 reads CASSFPRGSSYEQYF. The CDR3 coding sequence is TGTGCCAGCAGTTTCCCCCGGGGGAGCTCCTACGAGCAGTACTTC.

This clonotype was counted many times. The CDR3 sequence is CASSYRVAYEQYF. DNA of the CDR3: TGTGCCAGCAGTTACAGGGTTGCCTACGAGCAGTACTTC. The chain links TRBV28 to TRBJ2-7, with a tentative D call TRBD1 (6 bases). The CDR3 has 13 amino acids. Trimming shortened V by 4 bases and J by 2 bases, and 9 bases separated the two germline ends. Germline V gives CDR1 MDHEN, CDR2 SYDVKM.

This clonotype was counted many times. The CDR3 is CASSPQGGTEAFF. In nucleotides, the CDR3 is TGTGCCAGCTCACCACAGGGCGGCACTGAAGCTTTCTTT. This rearrangement joins TRBV18 to TRBJ1-1; D call uncertain. Germline-derived CDR1 and CDR2 are KGHSH and LQKENI. CDR3 length: 13 residues. V was clipped by 1 base and J by 4 bases, with 7 bases between them.

This clonotype was counted at least ten times. The chain joins TRBV3-1 to TRBJ2-5; D call uncertain. The CDR3 extends over 14 amino acids. V dropped 1 base and J dropped 1 base, with 7 bases sitting between them. Germline V gene data show CDR1 as LGHDT and CDR2 as YNNKEL (reference sequence). CDR3 in amino acids: CASSQVGSQETQYF. CDR3 nucleotides: TGTGCCAGCAGCCAAGTTGGGTCCCAAGAGACCCAGTACTTC.

The sample holds many counts of this clonotype. The chain joins TRBV9 to TRBJ1-2; D not certain. The CDR3 has 14 residues. CDR1 is SGDLS, CDR2 YYNGEE, per germline. V gave up 0 bases and J gave up 2 bases, with 8 bases separating them. The CDR3 region has the DNA TGTGCCAGCAGCGTAGTGCCGGAGAACTATGGCTACACCTTC. Its translation: CASSVVPENYGYTF.

In this sample, this clonotype turned up many times. This chain links TRBV7-9 with TRBJ2-7, with D perhaps TRBD2 (6 bases). The CDR3 covers 15 residues. Germline CDR1 SEHNR, CDR2 FQNEAQ (reference sequence). The V end lost 1 base, the J end lost 5 bases, and 15 bases lay between the germline ends. The CDR3 region is CASSLGSPGGNEQYF. CDR3 DNA sequence: TGTGCCAGCAGCTTAGGTTCTCCTGGGGGGAACGAGCAGTACTTC.

This clonotype has a handful of counts. A read error may explain this, as a much larger clone is one base away. V is TRBV6-4 and J is TRBJ2-3; D is ambiguous. The CDR3 is 14 amino acids. Germline assignment: CDR1 MRHNA and CDR2 SNTAGT. V was trimmed by 2 bases and J by 0 bases, leaving 6 bases between them. The CDR3 coding sequence is TGTGCCAGCAGTGACGGGCTAAGCACAGATACGCAGTATTTT. It yields the protein CASSDGLSTDTQYF.

The genes are TRBV6-5 and TRBJ1-1; D might be TRBD1 (6 bases). Trimming shortened V by 0 bases and J by 1 base, and 9 bases separated the two germline ends. This CDR3 region has 15 residues. Per the germline V gene, CDR1 is MNHEY and CDR2 is SVGAGI. CDR3 sequence reads: CASSYSGQRNTEAFF. The CDR3 nucleotides are TGTGCCAGCAGTTACTCTGGACAGAGGAACACTGAAGCTTTCTTT.

In its sample, this clonotype was seen many times. V usage is TRBV29-1 and J usage is TRBJ2-1; no reliable D call. Per germline, CDR1 SQVTM and CDR2 ANQGSEA. V lost 8 bases, J lost 2 bases, and 13 bases lay in between. The CDR3 totals 13 residues. CDR3 DNA: TGCAGCTTGGTGGTGGGTACCTACAATGAGCAGTTCTTC. Its protein product is CSLVVGTYNEQFF.

The rearrangement uses TRBV6-2 or TRBV6-3 and TRBJ2-4; D remains ambiguous. Trimming took off 2 bases at V and 7 bases at J, with 9 bases between the two ends. The CDR3 is 13 amino acids. Looked up from germline, CDR1 is MNHEY and CDR2 is SVGEGT. The CDR3 region is CASSYEGQNIQYF. CDR3 nucleotides: TGTGCCAGCAGTTACGAAGGGCAGAACATTCAGTACTTC.

This clonotype was found many times. The chain couples TRBV9 to TRBJ2-1, with D perhaps matching TRBD1 (6 bases). This CDR3 is 15 amino acids long. Germline V gene data show CDR1 as SGDLS and CDR2 as YYNGEE. V shed 4 bases and J shed 5 bases, with 16 bases lying between them. The CDR3 DNA reads as TGTGCCAGCAGCCCTTGGGGGACACCCAACAATGAGCAGTTCTTC. Protein sequence: CASSPWGTPNNEQFF.

J is TRBJ1-1 and V is TRBV25-1; TRBD1 might be the D (5 bases). The V and J ends lost 6 bases and 1 base respectively, with 24 bases between them. Germline V gene lookup returns CDR1 MGHDK and CDR2 SYGVNS. CDR3 length equals 18 residues. This CDR3 reads CASRGVSGRPGRNTEAFF. CDR3 DNA: TGTGCCAGCAGGGGGGTTTCCGGCAGGCCGGGTAGGAACACTGAAGCTTTCTTT.

The table lists this clonotype with many counts. The V gene is TRBV5-8, the J gene TRBJ1-2, with no clear D. Trimming took off 0 bases at V and 0 bases at J, with 6 bases between the two ends. The germline CDR1 and CDR2 sequences are SGHTS and YDEGEE. The CDR3 is 14 residues long. DNA of the CDR3: TGTGCCAGCAGCTTGGACAACGCTAACTATGGCTACACCTTC. Translating gives CASSLDNANYGYTF.